One T cell receptor beta chain is described in this entry. The antigen remains undetermined. The CDR3 has 17 amino acids. The germline CDR1 and CDR2 sequences are LGHNA and YNFKEQ. Trimming took 4 bases from V and 3 from J; bases not matched to a gene: 7. The data were taken from a study of cytomegalovirus exposure and HLA in healthy donors. Findings of the study overall: In vitro confirmation showed three CMV-associated chains to be CMV antigen specific. Some V segments, including TRBV6-2 and TRBV6-3, were excluded as indistinguishable. Follow-up analysis seemed to connect common viral pathogens with several of the most significant clusters identified. TCR beta chain V- and J-gene trimming was linked, in a later analysis, to a missense variant in DCLRE1C.

Researchers ran the PCR with 60 Vbeta and 13 Jbeta primers. Assay: immunoSEQ multiplex PCR; the TCRdb copy retains only in-frame clones and omits some. The table shows about 200,000 clones, with roughly 80% occurring only once. This clonotype was sampled from a man between 50 and 59 years old in good health and CMV-seronegative. Source material: PBMCs. The chain is built from TRBV4-2 and TRBJ2-3; TRBD2 matches 13 bases. This chain's CDR3 is CASSLRTSGGGTDTQYF. The CDR3 coding sequence is TGTGCCAGCAGCCTCAGGACTAGCGGGGGAGGGACAGATACGCAGTATTTT.